This is a list of T cell receptor beta chains from one sample in a study of T cells of healthy individuals. TCRdb reprocessed the 5' RACE reads via MiXCR and lists one record per CDR3 protein. The sample has about 63,000 distinct CDR3 sequences; 15% to 20% are singletons. These receptors all come from a human donor in good health. The CDR3 runs from the conserved cysteine through the conserved F or W. D genes are given only for firm matches. Expanded clones are given a class, and other clones once, few, many or no size at all.

V gene	J gene	clone size	D gene	CDR3 protein	CDR3 DNA
TRBV6-1	TRBJ1-5	-	-	CASSDGIPNQPQHF	TGTGCCAGCAGTGACGGGATCCCTAATCAGCCCCAGCATTTT
TRBV7-3	TRBJ2-3	-	-	CASSRGITDTQYF	TGTGCCAGTTCCCGGGGGATCACAGATACGCAGTATTTT
TRBV20-1	TRBJ2-2	-	-	CSARVAATWELFF	TGCAGTGCTAGAGTCGCGGCAACCTGGGAGCTGTTTTTT
TRBV11-3	TRBJ2-5	-	-	CASSLDGPKGQETQYF	TGTGCCAGCAGCTTAGATGGCCCCAAAGGGCAAGAGACCCAGTACTTC
TRBV5-4	TRBJ1-2	-	-	CASSLFAEEIRF	TGTGCCAGCAGCTTGTTCGCAGAAGAGATTCGCTTC
TRBV15	TRBJ2-1	-	-	CATSRVNDHTRGEQFF	TGTGCCACCAGCAGAGTGAATGACCATACGCGAGGTGAGCAGTTCTTC
TRBV4-1	TRBJ1-3	many	-	CASSQEATGVTRAGNTIYF	TGCGCCAGCAGCCAAGAGGCGACAGGAGTCACGCGGGCTGGAAACACCATATATTTT
TRBV27	TRBJ2-7	many	-	CASSLGPGRGAYEQYF	TGTGCCAGCAGTTTAGGCCCTGGTAGGGGTGCCTACGAGCAGTACTTC
TRBV27	TRBJ1-4	many	TRBD1	CASSIRQGREKLFF	TGTGCCAGCAGTATCAGACAGGGAAGAGAAAAACTGTTTTTT
TRBV20-1	TRBJ2-3	-	-	CSARWTHTDTQYF	TGCAGTGCTAGATGGACTCACACAGATACGCAGTATTTT
TRBV7-2	TRBJ1-4	many	TRBD1	CASSPGGQGANEKLFF	TGTGCCAGCAGCCCCGGGGGGCAGGGGGCGAATGAAAAACTGTTTTTT
TRBV25-1	TRBJ2-7	-	-	CASSVARGYEQYF	TGTGCCAGCAGTGTGGCTAGGGGATACGAGCAGTACTTC
TRBV4-2	TRBJ2-7	-	-	CASSLTAASYEQYF	TGTGCCAGCAGCCTAACGGCTGCGTCCTACGAGCAGTACTTC
TRBV6-1	TRBJ2-2	many	TRBD2	CASRGGGETGELFF	TGTGCCAGCAGGGGCGGGGGGGAAACCGGGGAGCTGTTTTTT
TRBV28	TRBJ2-4	many	-	CASNVAKNIQYF	TGTGCCAGTAACGTAGCCAAAAACATTCAGTACTTC
TRBV20-1	TRBJ2-7	-	TRBD1	CSARGQGPLYEQYF	TGCAGTGCTAGAGGACAGGGTCCCCTATACGAGCAGTACTTC
TRBV11-3	TRBJ2-1	once	TRBD1	CASSLDAGGSNEQFF	TGTGCCAGCAGCTTAGATGCAGGGGGCTCGAATGAGCAGTTCTTC
TRBV6-6	TRBJ2-3	-	TRBD2	CASSFSPRTSGGAGYF	TGTGCCAGCAGTTTTTCTCCCCGGACTAGCGGGGGGGCTGGGTATTTT
TRBV9	TRBJ2-1	-	TRBD2	CASSVGAGGQFF	TGTGCCAGCAGCGTAGGGGCGGGGGGGCAGTTCTTC
TRBV12-3/TRBV12-4	TRBJ2-7	many	TRBD2	CASSTAGATYEQYF	TGTGCCAGCAGTACCGCGGGAGCTACCTACGAGCAGTACTTC
TRBV21-1	TRBJ2-7	-	-	CASSKRKYFSGTWAYEQYF	TGTGCCAGCAGCAAAAGGAAGTATTTTAGCGGGACCTGGGCCTACGAGCAGTACTTC
TRBV7-9	TRBJ2-1	-	-	CASSLEMRVSYNEQFF	TGTGCCAGCAGCTTAGAGATGCGGGTCTCCTACAATGAGCAGTTCTTC
TRBV12-3/TRBV12-4	TRBJ2-5	-	-	CASSLGPGETQYF	TGTGCCAGCAGTTTGGGTCCGGGAGAGACCCAGTACTTC
TRBV6-6	TRBJ1-5	-	TRBD1	CASSYSDRANQPQHF	TGTGCCAGCAGTTACTCAGACAGGGCGAATCAGCCCCAGCATTTT
TRBV28	TRBJ2-7	-	TRBD1	CASSSPPKLEGAGIDEQYF	TGTGCCAGCAGTTCCCCGCCTAAACTTGAGGGGGCAGGCATCGACGAGCAGTACTTC
TRBV7-9	TRBJ2-7	-	TRBD2	CASSLSGAYEQYF	TGTGCCAGCAGTCTTAGCGGGGCCTACGAGCAGTACTTC
TRBV11-2	TRBJ2-4	-	-	CASTEGQGINIQYF	TGTGCCAGCACAGAAGGTCAGGGGATAAACATTCAGTACTTC
TRBV6-1	TRBJ2-3	many	TRBD2	CASSNSGGQGYF	TGTGCCAGCAGTAACAGCGGGGGGCAGGGGTATTTT
TRBV19	TRBJ1-4	-	-	CATSLGNHVLNEKLFF	TGTGCCACCTCATTAGGGAATCATGTTCTTAATGAAAAACTGTTTTTT
TRBV7-9	TRBJ1-2	many	-	CASSLELRATDYGYTF	TGTGCCAGCAGCTTAGAATTGCGGGCCACGGACTATGGCTACACCTTC
TRBV20-1	TRBJ2-7	few	-	CSGSGSGYEQYF	TGCAGTGGGAGTGGGAGTGGCTACGAGCAGTACTTC
TRBV3-1	TRBJ2-3	many	TRBD1	CASSQAGGSTDTQYF	TGTGCCAGCAGCCAAGCAGGGGGCAGCACAGATACGCAGTATTTT
TRBV7-6	TRBJ1-1	-	-	CASSLEAAFDTEAFF	TGTGCCAGCAGCTTAGAGGCAGCTTTTGACACTGAAGCTTTCTTT
TRBV12-3/TRBV12-4	TRBJ2-7	few	-	CASLGPDREQYF	TGTGCCAGCCTTGGACCCGACCGCGAGCAGTACTTC
TRBV7-9	TRBJ2-1	many	-	CASSLVNLAPNEQFF	TGTGCCAGCAGCTTAGTCAACTTAGCTCCCAATGAGCAGTTCTTC
TRBV5-1	TRBJ2-1	few	TRBD2	CASSGGSGGAPNEQFF	TGCGCCAGCAGCGGCGGAAGCGGGGGGGCCCCCAATGAGCAGTTCTTC
TRBV27	TRBJ2-3	-	-	CASSPQRGADTQYF	TGTGCCAGCAGTCCCCAGAGGGGGGCAGATACGCAGTATTTT
TRBV12-3/TRBV12-4	TRBJ2-5	-	-	CASSPRTVQETQYF	TGTGCCAGCAGTCCGAGGACGGTGCAGGAGACCCAGTACTTC
TRBV27	TRBJ2-5	many	-	CASSSKETQYF	TGTGCCAGCAGTTCGAAAGAGACCCAGTACTTC
TRBV3-1	TRBJ2-3	-	-	CASSQAANKVYTQYF	TGTGCCAGCAGCCAAGCCGCCAACAAGGTGTATACGCAGTATTTT
TRBV12-3/TRBV12-4	TRBJ2-1	many	TRBD2	CASKTGTSGYNEQFF	TGTGCCAGCAAAACCGGGACTAGCGGTTACAATGAGCAGTTCTTC
TRBV7-3	TRBJ2-7	few	-	CASSLTVGLSSYEQYF	TGTGCCAGCAGCTTAACCGTGGGCTTGAGCTCCTACGAGCAGTACTTC
TRBV19	TRBJ2-2	-	-	CASSGQHTGELFF	TGTGCCAGTAGTGGGCAGCACACCGGGGAGCTGTTTTTT
TRBV20-1	TRBJ2-4	many	-	CSADTLDIQYF	TGCAGTGCTGACACCCTAGATATTCAGTACTTC
TRBV5-1	TRBJ2-7	many	-	CASSFKTDYEQYF	TGCGCCAGCAGCTTCAAGACGGATTACGAGCAGTACTTC
TRBV12-3/TRBV12-4	TRBJ1-4	many	-	CASSFQGTNEKLFF	TGTGCCAGCAGTTTCCAGGGGACTAATGAAAAACTGTTTTTT
TRBV3-1	TRBJ2-3	many	-	CASSQLTGTDTQYF	TGTGCCAGCAGCCAACTTACAGGCACAGATACGCAGTATTTT
TRBV6-2/TRBV6-3	TRBJ2-3	-	-	CASSYREGYLYTDTQYF	TGTGCCAGCAGTTACCGCGAGGGATACCTTTACACAGATACGCAGTATTTT
TRBV7-9	TRBJ2-1	many	TRBD2	CASTLAGAYNEQFF	TGTGCCAGCACCCTAGCGGGAGCTTACAATGAGCAGTTCTTC
TRBV29-1	TRBJ2-7	-	-	CSVGISGLSSYEQYF	TGCAGCGTTGGTATATCGGGACTTAGCTCCTACGAGCAGTACTTC
TRBV4-3	TRBJ2-7	many	TRBD2	CASSQGGSGSSYEQYF	TGCGCCAGCAGCCAAGGAGGTAGCGGGAGCTCCTACGAGCAGTACTTC
TRBV4-1	TRBJ2-7	few	TRBD2	CASSQGGGEQYF	TGCGCCAGCAGCCAAGGCGGGGGCGAGCAGTACTTC
TRBV6-2/TRBV6-3	TRBJ2-1	-	TRBD2	CASRQRGDYNEQFF	TGTGCCAGCAGACAGCGGGGGGACTACAATGAGCAGTTCTTC
TRBV28	TRBJ1-1	few	-	CASIHGVQAFF	TGTGCCAGCATTCATGGGGTACAAGCTTTCTTT